Presented here are 6 T cell receptor beta chains from one specimen sequenced in a study of blood T cell repertoires in COVID-19. Some clones are missing from TCRdb's copy, which holds only in-frame ones; the method was immunoSEQ multiplex PCR. Of more than 140,000 clones listed, around 90% are singletons. The material sequenced was peripheral blood. The origin of the receptors is a woman aged 60-75 years with acute or convalescent COVID-19.

This rearrangement joins TRBV11-2 to TRBJ2-1, with TRBD2 matching over 11 bases. Trimming cost V 5 bases and J 8 bases; bases outside gene matches: 8. The CDR3 is 15 residues long. The germline V gene encodes CDR1 SGHAT and CDR2 FQNNGV. The CDR3 DNA sequence: TGTGCCAGCAGCCTACCGGGACTAGCGGACCATGAGCAGTTCTTC. Its translation: CASSLPGLADHEQFF.

The CDR3: CASSFSRDQPQHF. In DNA form, the CDR3 reads TGTGCCAGCAGTTTTTCCCGAGATCAGCCCCAGCATTTT. The chain carries TRBV12-3 or TRBV12-4 and TRBJ1-5; no clear D. This CDR3 spans 13 amino acids. V lost 3 bases and J lost 5, with 8 bases in between.

This rearrangement joins TRBV7-9 to TRBJ1-6; TRBD1 matches at 7 bases. CDR1 is SEHNR, CDR2 FQNEAQ, per germline (reference sequence). There are 14 residues in the CDR3. The V and J ends lost 5 bases and 10 bases, in that order; junction bases with no gene match: 8. CDR3 loop: CASSVTGVGSPLHF. The CDR3 DNA reads TGTGCCAGCAGCGTTACAGGGGTAGGATCACCCCTCCACTTT. The full variable domain, completed using reference TRBV7-9 and TRBJ1-6, is DTGVSQNPRHKITKRGQNVTFRCDPISEHNRLYWYRQTLGQGPEFLTYFQNEAQLEKSRLLSDRFSAERPKGSFSTLEIQRTEQGDSAMYLCASSVTGVGSPLHFGNGTRLTVT.

The V call is TRBV30, the J call TRBJ2-7; 7 nucleotides agree with TRBD2. Germline V gene data show CDR1 as GTSNPN and CDR2 as SVGIG (reference sequence). The V and J ends lost 0 bases and 3 bases, in that order; junction bases with no gene match: 5. The CDR3 spans 14 residues. The CDR3 spells CAWSVMRGSYEQYF. The CDR3 nucleotides are TGTGCCTGGAGTGTTATGCGGGGGAGCTACGAGCAGTACTTC. The full variable domain, completed using reference TRBV30 and TRBJ2-7, is SQTIHQWPATLVQPVGSPLSLECTVEGTSNPNLYWYRQAAGRGLQLLFYSVGIGQISSEVPQNLSASRPQDRQFILSSKKLLLSDSGFYLCAWSVMRGSYEQYFGPGTRLTVT.

This chain's CDR3 is CASSLGGDGYGYTF. DNA of the CDR3: TGTGCCAGCAGCTTGGGAGGTGACGGCTATGGCTACACCTTC. The chain recombines TRBV5-5 with TRBJ1-2, with no clear D. The CDR3 has 14 residues. CDR1 is SGHKS and CDR2 is YYEKEE in the germline V gene (reference sequence). Trimming cost V 0 bases and J 4 bases, with 10 bases left between them.

The chain joins TRBV30 to TRBJ1-2, with 7 bases that match TRBD1. Per the germline V gene, CDR1 is GTSNPN and CDR2 is SVGIG (reference sequence). The CDR3 extends over 11 amino acids. J lost 13 bases, V lost 0 bases, and 5 bases had no gene match. The CDR3 region has the DNA TGTGCCTGGAGTGTGACAGGGAAAGCCACCTTC. Amino acid sequence: CAWSVTGKATF.